This T cell receptor beta chain was captured by sequencing in a study of CD8+ T cells in alopecia areata. Overall study context: Patients took tofacitinib for 6 to 18 months, followed by 6 drug-free months.

RNA was extracted and reverse transcribed into cDNA as the sequencing template. Repertoires were generated with immunoSEQ multiplex PCR, while TCRdb's copy carries only in-frame clones and drops some. The sample contains around 98,000 clones, roughly 42% of which appear only once. Alopecia areata patients had lesional scalp punch biopsies and peripheral blood taken from them. The study's findings and limits: Affected scalp, especially in alopecia totalis/universalis, had a higher clonality than normal scalp did.

In the case of this clone: Antigen: not known.

The CDR3 sequence is 13 residues long. The germline CDR1 and CDR2 sequences are LGHNA and YSLEER. Trimming stripped 5 bases from V and 7 bases from J, with 11 bases between. The receptor comes from a human donor with alopecia areata. The sequencing input was CD4+ T cells sorted from blood. V and J are TRBV4-3 and TRBJ2-2, with D possibly matching TRBD1 (6 bases). The DNA for the CDR3 is TGCGCCAGCAGCGACAGGAAAGTCGGGGAGCTGTTTTTT. Residues: CASSDRKVGELFF.